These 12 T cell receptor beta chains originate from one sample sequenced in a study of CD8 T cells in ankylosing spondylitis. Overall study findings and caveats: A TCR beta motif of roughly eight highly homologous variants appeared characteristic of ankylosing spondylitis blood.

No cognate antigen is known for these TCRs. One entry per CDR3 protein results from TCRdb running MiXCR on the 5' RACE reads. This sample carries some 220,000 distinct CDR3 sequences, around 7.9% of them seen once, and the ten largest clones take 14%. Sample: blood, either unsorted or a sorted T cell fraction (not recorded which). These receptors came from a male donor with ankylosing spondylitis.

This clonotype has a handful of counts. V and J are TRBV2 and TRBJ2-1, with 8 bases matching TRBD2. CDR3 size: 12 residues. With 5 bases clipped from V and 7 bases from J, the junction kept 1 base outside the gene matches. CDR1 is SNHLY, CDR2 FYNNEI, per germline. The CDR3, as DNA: TGTGCCAGCAGTCGCGGGGGGAATGAGCAGTTCTTC. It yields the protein CASSRGGNEQFF.

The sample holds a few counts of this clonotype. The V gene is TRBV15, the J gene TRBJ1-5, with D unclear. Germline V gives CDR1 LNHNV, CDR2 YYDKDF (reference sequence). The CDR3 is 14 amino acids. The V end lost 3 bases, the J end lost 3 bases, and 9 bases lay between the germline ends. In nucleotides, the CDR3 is TGTGCCACCAGCAGTGATAGATTCAATCAGCCCCAGCATTTT. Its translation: CATSSDRFNQPQHF. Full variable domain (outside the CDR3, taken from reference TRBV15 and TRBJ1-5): DAMVIQNPRYQVTQFGKPVTLSCSQTLNHNVMYWYQQKSSQAPKLLFHYYDKDFNNEADTPDNFQSRRPNTSFCFLDIRSPGLGDTAMYLCATSSDRFNQPQHFGDGTRLSIL.

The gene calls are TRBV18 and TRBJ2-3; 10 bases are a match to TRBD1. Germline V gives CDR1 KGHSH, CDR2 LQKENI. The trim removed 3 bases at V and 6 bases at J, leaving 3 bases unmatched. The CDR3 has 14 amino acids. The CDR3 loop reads CASSPGTGVDTQYF. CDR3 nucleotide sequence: TGTGCCAGCTCACCGGGGACAGGGGTGGATACGCAGTATTTT.

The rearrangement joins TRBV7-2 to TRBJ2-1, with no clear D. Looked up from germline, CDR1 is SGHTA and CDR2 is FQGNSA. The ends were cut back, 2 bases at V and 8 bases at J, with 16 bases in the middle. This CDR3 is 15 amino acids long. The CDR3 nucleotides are TGTGCCAGCAGCTTAAGTCTGTCTGGTACGGATGAGCAGTTCTTC. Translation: CASSLSLSGTDEQFF.

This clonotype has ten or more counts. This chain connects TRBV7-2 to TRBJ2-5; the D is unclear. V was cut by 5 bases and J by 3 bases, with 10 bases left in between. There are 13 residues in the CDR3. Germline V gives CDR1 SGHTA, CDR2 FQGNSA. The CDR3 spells CASSPQPEETQYF. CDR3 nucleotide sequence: TGTGCCAGCAGCCCCCAGCCCGAAGAGACCCAGTACTTC.

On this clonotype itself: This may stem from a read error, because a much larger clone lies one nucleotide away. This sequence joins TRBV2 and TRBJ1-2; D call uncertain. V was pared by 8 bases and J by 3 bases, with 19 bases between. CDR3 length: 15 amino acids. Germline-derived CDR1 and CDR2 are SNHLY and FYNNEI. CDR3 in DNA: TGTGCCAGCTTTCCTAACCTAAGAACTGACTATGGCTACACCTTC. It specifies CASFPNLRTDYGYTF.

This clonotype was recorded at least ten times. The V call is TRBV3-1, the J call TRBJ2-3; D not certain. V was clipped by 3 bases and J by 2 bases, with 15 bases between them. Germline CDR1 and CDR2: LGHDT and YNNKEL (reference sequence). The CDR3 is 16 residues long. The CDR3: CASSQLGNPFTDTQYF. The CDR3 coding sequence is TGTGCCAGCAGCCAGCTAGGGAACCCCTTCACAGATACGCAGTATTTT.

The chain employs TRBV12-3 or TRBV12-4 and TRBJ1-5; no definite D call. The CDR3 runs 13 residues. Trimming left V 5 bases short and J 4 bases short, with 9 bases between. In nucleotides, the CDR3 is TGTGCCAGCAGTCACCCCGGGAATCAGCCCCAGCATTTT. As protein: CASSHPGNQPQHF.

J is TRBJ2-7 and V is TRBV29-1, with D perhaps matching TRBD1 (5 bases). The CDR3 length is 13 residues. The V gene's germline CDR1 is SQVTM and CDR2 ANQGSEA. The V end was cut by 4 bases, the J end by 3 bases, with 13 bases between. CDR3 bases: TGCAGCGTTGTCGGGCAGGGCGGCTACGAGCAGTACTTC. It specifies CSVVGQGGYEQYF.

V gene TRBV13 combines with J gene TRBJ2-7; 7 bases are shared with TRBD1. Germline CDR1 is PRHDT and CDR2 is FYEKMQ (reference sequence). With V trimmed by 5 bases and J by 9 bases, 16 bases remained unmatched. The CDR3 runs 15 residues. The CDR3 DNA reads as TGTGCCAGCAGCCCGACCGGGACAGCGCCAAAACGGCAGTACTTC. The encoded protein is CASSPTGTAPKRQYF.

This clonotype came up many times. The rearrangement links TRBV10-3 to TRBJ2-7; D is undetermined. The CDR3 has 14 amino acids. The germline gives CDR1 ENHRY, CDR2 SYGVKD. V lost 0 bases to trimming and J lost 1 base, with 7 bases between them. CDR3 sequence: CAISESTRSYEQYF. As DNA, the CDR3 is TGTGCCATCAGTGAGTCGACCAGGTCCTACGAGCAGTACTTC.

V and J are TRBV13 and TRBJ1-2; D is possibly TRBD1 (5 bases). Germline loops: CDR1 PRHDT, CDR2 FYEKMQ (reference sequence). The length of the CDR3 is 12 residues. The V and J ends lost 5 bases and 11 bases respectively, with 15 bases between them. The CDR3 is CASSPGTLPYTF. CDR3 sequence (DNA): TGTGCCAGCAGCCCCGGGACGCTTCCGTACACCTTC. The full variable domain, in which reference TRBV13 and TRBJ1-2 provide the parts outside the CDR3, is AAGVIQSPRHLIKEKRETATLKCYPIPRHDTVYWYQQGPGQDPQFLISFYEKMQSDKGSIPDRFSAQQFSDYHSELNMSSLELGDSALYFCASSPGTLPYTFGSGTRLTVV.